This T cell receptor beta chain was retrieved from a study of blood T cell repertoires in COVID-19. Profiling relied on immunoSEQ multiplex PCR, and the TCRdb table lists in-frame clones only, not all of them. The data show some 290,000 clones, around nine tenths seen once. This CDR3 is 12 amino acids long. Deletions cut 4 bases from V and 6 bases from J, with 11 bases between. The germline V gene has CDR1 SGHNT and CDR2 YYREEE (reference sequence). The specimen was peripheral blood. V usage is TRBV5-4 and J usage is TRBJ2-7; no firm D call. This TCR derives from a woman aged 25-40 years with COVID-19, enrolled during active disease. Here the CDR3 DNA reads TGTGCCAGCAGCCCAGGCTTTGGCGAGCAGTACTTC. It translates to CASSPGFGEQYF.